The sequence of this T cell receptor beta chain was determined in a study of beta chain features in type 1 diabetes. Study-level results: Shortening of TCRB CDR3s, moderate but significant, appeared in all four CD4+ subsets of Type 1 diabetes patients. Naive, central memory and Treg TCRB repertoires appeared more alike in patients than in healthy donors.

CDR1 SQVTM and CDR2 ANQGSEA come from the germline V gene. The CDR3 extends over 10 amino acids. V dropped 7 bases and J dropped 3 bases, with 7 bases sitting between them. On this clone itself: As yet, its antigen is unknown.

The sequenced template was cDNA made from the entire isolated RNA. Read counts averaged around 3.9 million for samples of naive, central memory and regulatory T cells. TCRdb's copy holds only in-frame clones and misses some; the assay was immunoSEQ multiplex PCR. The data hold 150,000 to 200,000 clones, with over 55% observed a single time. Sequences were obtained from naive CD4+ T cells from blood. The chain uses TRBV29-1 and TRBJ2-7, with D hard to call. The clonotype was recovered from a man under 40 with type 1 diabetes. CDR3 loop: CSATDYEQYF. The CDR3 coding sequence is TGCAGCGCCACAGACTACGAGCAGTACTTC.